Below, 25 T cell receptor beta chains from the same sample are listed, as sequenced in a study of T cells in Graves' hyperthyroidism and ophthalmopathy. Regions amplified from RNA transcripts were the TCR beta CDR3 regions. A set of HTBI primers served as the primers for a first-round RT-PCR of the TCR CDR3. Each CDR3 protein is one row after TCRdb ran MiXCR on the multiplex PCR reads. The sample includes more than 350,000 distinct CDR3 sequences, 15% of them seen just once. The material sequenced was blood. The source is a woman aged 25-40 years with Graves' hyperthyroidism.

In its sample, this clonotype was seen many times. The chain employs TRBV3-1 and TRBJ2-3, with 9 bases fitting TRBD2. Germline CDR1 is LGHDT and CDR2 is YNNKEL (reference sequence). The CDR3 is made up of 17 amino acids. V lost 3 bases and J lost 5; bases outside the gene matches: 12. This CDR3 reads CASSQRLADRKIDTQYF. The CDR3 DNA follows: TGTGCCAGCAGCCAGAGACTAGCGGATCGGAAAATAGATACGCAGTATTTT.

The chain is built from TRBV20-1 and TRBJ1-5; tentatively, D is TRBD1 (5 bases). There are 15 residues in the CDR3. V gave up 6 bases and J gave up 4 bases, with 19 bases separating them. CDR1 DFQATT and CDR2 SNEGSKA come from the germline V gene (reference sequence). CDR3 DNA sequence: TGCAGTGCCCAAACGGGGGGGTCGAAGAATCAGCCCCAGCATTTT. Its translation: CSAQTGGSKNQPQHF.

This clonotype was observed many times. The CDR3 sequence: CSARIGVNQRLSSYNEQFF. CDR3 nucleotides: TGCAGTGCTAGAATCGGCGTCAACCAACGCTTAAGCTCCTACAATGAGCAGTTCTTC. The chain carries TRBV20-1 and TRBJ2-1; D not certain. Germline V gives CDR1 DFQATT, CDR2 SNEGSKA (reference sequence). This CDR3 spans 19 amino acids. V lost 2 bases, J lost 0 bases, and 23 bases lay in between.

This clonotype was observed many times. The V gene is TRBV30, the J gene TRBJ1-3, with D tentatively TRBD1 (6 bases). With 0 bases removed from V and 5 bases from J, the gap between germline ends came to 14 bases. Germline CDR1 reads GTSNPN; CDR2 reads SVGIG (reference sequence). CDR3 length: 15 amino acids. This CDR3 reads CAWSVGAGARNTIYF. CDR3 DNA sequence: TGTGCCTGGAGTGTTGGGGCAGGGGCTAGAAACACCATATATTTT.

Concerning this clonotype: A read error is possible here, since a much larger clone lies one base away. The chain uses TRBV2 and TRBJ2-5; D is possibly TRBD2 (5 bases). This CDR3 is 14 amino acids long. V lost 3 bases and J lost 5, with 13 bases in between. CDR1 is SNHLY and CDR2 is FYNNEI in the germline V gene. Here the CDR3 DNA reads TGTGCCAGCAGTGATACGGGATCGGACGAGACCCAGTACTTC. Translated: CASSDTGSDETQYF.

The chain combines TRBV7-9 with TRBJ2-7; TRBD1 might be the D (5 bases). The CDR3 length is 15 residues. V lost 4 bases and J lost 2, with 15 bases in between. Per the germline V gene, CDR1 is SEHNR and CDR2 is FQNEAQ (reference sequence). CDR3 bases: TGTGCCAGCAGCTCTCTACAGGTGACCCCCTACGAGCAGTACTTC. Its translation: CASSSLQVTPYEQYF.

This clonotype was picked up many times. This chain uses TRBV6-1 with TRBJ2-1; perhaps TRBD2 as D (6 bases). Germline V gene lookup returns CDR1 MNHNS and CDR2 SASEGT. This CDR3 is built from 19 residues. V gave up 2 bases and J gave up 3 bases, with 23 bases separating them. For the CDR3, the DNA is TGTGCCAGCAGTGAATCAACAAAGGTCGGCGGGGCGAGCTACAATGAGCAGTTCTTC. This codes for CASSESTKVGGASYNEQFF.

At least ten counts were recorded for this clonotype. The CDR3 DNA reads as TGCGCCAGCAGCTTATACCCCAGCACAGATACGCAGTATTTT. Translation: CASSLYPSTDTQYF. The genes are TRBV5-1 and TRBJ2-3; no clear D gene. The V gene lost 2 bases and the J gene lost 0 bases, with 7 bases spanning the gap. CDR1 SGHRS and CDR2 YFSETQ come from the germline V gene. CDR3 size: 14 residues. Drawing the rest from reference TRBV5-1 and TRBJ2-3, the complete variable domain is KAGVTQTPRYLIKTRGQQVTLSCSPISGHRSVSWYQQTPGQGLQFLFEYFSETQRNKGNFPGRFSGRQFSNSRSEMNVSTLELGDSALYLCASSLYPSTDTQYFGPGTRLTVL.

This clonotype was counted at least ten times. The chain carries TRBV12-3 or TRBV12-4 and TRBJ2-3; 10 bases match TRBD2. This CDR3 is 16 amino acids long. J gave up 7 bases and V 4 bases, and 11 bases lay outside the gene matches. In DNA, the CDR3 is TGTGCCAGCAGTTCAGTGTCTAGCGGGAGACCGAATACGCAGTATTTT. Its translation is CASSSVSSGRPNTQYF.

Ten or more counts support this clonotype. The rearrangement uses TRBV3-1 and TRBJ1-6, with 7 bases fitting TRBD1. Germline lookup yields CDR1 LGHDT and CDR2 YNNKEL (reference sequence). The CDR3 covers 17 residues. The ends lost 0 bases at V and 0 bases at J; junction bases unmatched: 2. CDR3 protein: CASSQEWDSSYNSPLHF. The DNA of the CDR3 is TGTGCCAGCAGCCAAGAATGGGACAGCTCCTATAATTCACCCCTCCACTTT.

The chain recombines TRBV7-6 with TRBJ2-7; possible D gene TRBD2, 6 bases. Trimming shortened V by 2 bases and J by 3 bases, and 11 bases separated the two germline ends. There are 14 residues in the CDR3. Per germline, CDR1 SGHVS and CDR2 FNYEAQ. Written as DNA, the CDR3 is TGTGCCAGCAGCTTAACGTCGGAGGGCTACGAGCAGTACTTC. This translates into CASSLTSEGYEQYF.

In its sample, this clonotype was seen many times. The V and J genes are TRBV27 and TRBJ2-1; the match to TRBD2 covers 7 bases. J was trimmed by 3 bases and V by 3 bases; bases with no gene match: 2. Germline V gives CDR1 MNHEY, CDR2 SMNVEV (reference sequence). This CDR3 spans 14 amino acids. CDR3 protein: CASSLASGYNEQFF. The CDR3 bases are TGTGCCAGCAGTTTGGCTAGCGGCTACAATGAGCAGTTCTTC.

This clonotype was counted a few times. The CDR3 spells CASSYAAPGRETDTQYF. CDR3 in DNA: TGTGCCAGCAGTTACGCAGCTCCAGGCCGCGAAACAGATACGCAGTATTTT. V usage is TRBV6-5 and J usage is TRBJ2-3; D uncertain. CDR1 and CDR2 from the germline V gene are MNHEY and SVGAGI. CDR3 length: 17 amino acids. Trimming cost V 2 bases and J 3 bases, with 18 bases left between them.

This clonotype was counted at least ten times. The chain employs TRBV2 and TRBJ2-3, with 7 nucleotides matching TRBD1. Germline assignment: CDR1 SNHLY and CDR2 FYNNEI. The junction had 3 bases not matched to a gene; V was cut back by 5 bases and J by 1 base. This CDR3 has 14 residues. CDR3 region: CASSMTGRTDTQYF. The CDR3 coding sequence is TGTGCCAGCAGTATGACAGGGCGCACAGATACGCAGTATTTT. Complete variable domain (other parts from reference TRBV2 and TRBJ2-3): EPEVTQTPSHQVTQMGQEVILRCVPISNHLYFYWYRQILGQKVEFLVSFYNNEISEKSEIFDDQFSVERPDGSNFTLKIRSTKLEDSAMYFCASSMTGRTDTQYFGPGTRLTVL.

In its sample, this clonotype was seen many times. V and J are TRBV3-1 and TRBJ2-7, with D perhaps matching TRBD2 (5 bases). CDR3 length: 14 residues. With 0 bases removed from V and 7 bases from J, the gap between germline ends came to 13 bases. Germline V gene sequence: CDR1 LGHDT, CDR2 YNNKEL (reference sequence). The CDR3 sequence: CASSQEPTRGEQYF. In nucleotides, the CDR3 is TGTGCCAGCAGCCAAGAACCGACCCGCGGGGAGCAGTACTTC.

This clonotype appeared many times. The chain joins TRBV12-3 or TRBV12-4 to TRBJ2-2; 8 nucleotides align to TRBD2. J was trimmed by 5 bases and V by 5 bases; bases with no gene match: 7. This CDR3 is built from 15 residues. CDR3 DNA: TGTGCCAGCAGTCGAGGACTAGCCAAAACCGGGGAGCTGTTTTTT. This translates into CASSRGLAKTGELFF.

This clonotype was seen only a few times. The V call is TRBV2, the J call TRBJ2-7; 10 bases match TRBD2. V dropped 1 base and J dropped 3; count of bases not matched to a gene: 9. The CDR3 is made up of 17 amino acids. From germline, CDR1 is SNHLY and CDR2 FYNNEI. This CDR3 reads CASSEGLTGLAIYEQYF. The CDR3, as DNA: TGTGCCAGCAGTGAAGGCCTTACGGGACTAGCGATCTACGAGCAGTACTTC. Full variable domain (rest looked up from reference TRBV2 and TRBJ2-7): EPEVTQTPSHQVTQMGQEVILRCVPISNHLYFYWYRQILGQKVEFLVSFYNNEISEKSEIFDDQFSVERPDGSNFTLKIRSTKLEDSAMYFCASSEGLTGLAIYEQYFGPGTRLTVT.

This clonotype came up a few times. The chain combines TRBV2 with TRBJ1-4; 7 positions match TRBD1. Germline trimming cut 6 bases from V and 0 bases from J; bases unmatched to any gene: 16. Germline V gene sequence: CDR1 SNHLY, CDR2 FYNNEI. CDR3 length: 19 residues. The CDR3 sequence is CASRVYIFRTGSTNEKLFF. As DNA, the CDR3 is TGTGCCAGCAGGGTATATATATTCCGGACAGGATCAACTAATGAAAAACTGTTTTTT.

The table lists this clonotype with many counts. The chain employs TRBV3-1 and TRBJ2-5, with D uncertain. Germline lookup yields CDR1 LGHDT and CDR2 YNNKEL (reference sequence). Trimming left V 4 bases short and J 5 bases short, with 5 bases between. This CDR3 has 11 amino acids. For the CDR3, the DNA is TGTGCCAGCAGCCGTCTCGAGACCCAGTACTTC. As protein: CASSRLETQYF.

The chain links TRBV4-1 to TRBJ1-2, with D unclear. CDR3 size: 13 residues. With 1 base removed from V and 7 bases from J, the gap between germline ends came to 10 bases. The germline V gene encodes CDR1 MGHRA and CDR2 YSYEKL. The DNA of the CDR3 is TGCGCCAGCAGCCAAGTCGGGTCGGCTGGCTACACCTTC. Translated, it gives CASSQVGSAGYTF.

This clonotype was picked up many times. This chain links TRBV5-6 with TRBJ2-5, with a possible D match to TRBD1 (5 bases). This CDR3 region has 13 residues. Trimming removed 7 bases from V and 4 bases from J, with 14 bases in between. Germline V gene sequence: CDR1 SGHDT, CDR2 YYEEEE. The DNA of the CDR3 is TGTGCCAGCGGGGCCTTAAGCTCAGAGACCCAGTACTTC. Residues: CASGALSSETQYF.

This clonotype was detected a few times. The rearrangement joins TRBV9 to TRBJ1-5; 7 bases line up with TRBD1. Losses at the gene ends were 4 bases for V and 9 bases for J; bases not matched to a gene: 16. The germline V gene has CDR1 SGDLS and CDR2 YYNGEE. CDR3 length: 16 amino acids. As DNA, the CDR3 is TGTGCCAGCAGCCCCGACCCGGACAGGTTCTTTGGGCCCCAGCATTTT. Its translation: CASSPDPDRFFGPQHF.

The V gene is TRBV20-1, the J gene TRBJ2-7; 14 positions match TRBD2. The V and J ends lost 4 bases and 4 bases, in that order; junction bases with no gene match: 3. The CDR3 has 14 amino acids. Germline CDR1 DFQATT, CDR2 SNEGSKA (reference sequence). The CDR3 region has the DNA TGCAGTGCTATCAGACTAGCGGGAGGGTACGAGCAGTACTTC. Protein product: CSAIRLAGGYEQYF.

The V call is TRBV6-1, the J call TRBJ1-2; D call uncertain. Germline V lookup: CDR1 MNHNS, CDR2 SASEGT. The CDR3 extends over 12 amino acids. V was clipped by 1 base and J by 8 bases, with 8 bases between them. Written as DNA, the CDR3 is TGTGCCAGCAGTGAAGTGATGTGGGGCTACACCTTC. Translating it yields CASSEVMWGYTF.

The V call is TRBV7-6, the J call TRBJ2-1; 8 bases are shared with TRBD2. CDR1 and CDR2 from the germline V gene are SGHVS and FNYEAQ. The CDR3 consists of 13 residues. V shed 5 bases and J 9 bases; nucleotides not matched to a gene: 6. The CDR3 DNA reads TGTGCCAGCAGCCGTAGCGGGAATACTGAGCAGTTCTTC. Translation gives CASSRSGNTEQFF.